The T cell receptor (beta chain) under discussion was sequenced for a study of blood T cell repertoires in COVID-19. As for the study in general: From T cells, B-cell-depleted T cells, or PBMCs came the material, which was cDNA or gDNA.

Germline values: CDR1 SGHNT, CDR2 YYREEE (reference sequence). CDR3 length equals 14 residues. V was pared by 4 bases and J by 2 bases, with 2 bases of the junction left unmatched. Original processing methods: Quantification of nucleated cells was approximated via reference gene primer amplification. Only in-frame clones appear in the TCRdb table, and some are missing; sequencing was by immunoSEQ multiplex PCR. The D gene and trimming were derived from the DNA, and the V and J assignments and clone size from that table. Counted here are about 260,000 clones, 90% occurring once; the ten biggest clones make up 3.7%.

The specimen was peripheral blood. This chain joins TRBV5-4 and TRBJ1-5; 8 bases agree with TRBD1. The clonotype comes from a woman aged 40 to 50 with acute or convalescent COVID-19. CDR3 sequence: CASSADRGNQPQHF. DNA for the CDR3: TGTGCCAGCAGCGCGGACAGGGGCAATCAGCCCCAGCATTTT. The whole variable domain, filled in from reference TRBV5-4 and TRBJ1-5, reads ETGVTQSPTHLIKTRGQQVTLRCSSQSGHNTVSWYQQALGQGPQFIFQYYREEENGRGNFPPRFSGLQFPNYSSELNVNALELDDSALYLCASSADRGNQPQHFGDGTRLSIL.